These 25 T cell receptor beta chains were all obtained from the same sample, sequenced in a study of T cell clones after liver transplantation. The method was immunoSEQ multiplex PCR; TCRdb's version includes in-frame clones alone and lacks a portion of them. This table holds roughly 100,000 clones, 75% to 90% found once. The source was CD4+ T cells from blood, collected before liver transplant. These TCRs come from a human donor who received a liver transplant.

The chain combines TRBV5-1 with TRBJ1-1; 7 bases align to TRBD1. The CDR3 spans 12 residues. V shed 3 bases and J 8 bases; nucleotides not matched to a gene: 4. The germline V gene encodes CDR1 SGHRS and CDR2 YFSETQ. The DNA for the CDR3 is TGCGCCAGCAGCTCCCCGGGACAGGAAGCTTTCTTT. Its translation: CASSSPGQEAFF. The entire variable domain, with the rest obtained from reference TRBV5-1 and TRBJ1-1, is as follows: KAGVTQTPRYLIKTRGQQVTLSCSPISGHRSVSWYQQTPGQGLQFLFEYFSETQRNKGNFPGRFSGRQFSNSRSEMNVSTLELGDSALYLCASSSPGQEAFFGQGTRLTVV.

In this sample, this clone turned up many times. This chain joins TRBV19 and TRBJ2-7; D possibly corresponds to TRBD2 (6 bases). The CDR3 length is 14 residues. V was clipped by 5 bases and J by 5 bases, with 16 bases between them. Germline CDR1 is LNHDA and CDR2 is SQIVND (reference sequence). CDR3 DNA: TGTGCCAGTAGTCGCGGGTGGGAGCGGGACGAGCAGTACTTC. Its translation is CASSRGWERDEQYF.

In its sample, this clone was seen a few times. The CDR3 reads CASSSGQGPNNEQFF. The CDR3 nucleotides are TGTGCCAGCAGCTCGGGACAGGGCCCGAACAATGAGCAGTTCTTC. V is TRBV5-5 and J is TRBJ2-1; 9 nucleotides agree with TRBD1. Germline trimming cut 3 bases from V and 5 bases from J; bases unmatched to any gene: 6. Germline V gives CDR1 SGHKS, CDR2 YYEKEE (reference sequence). CDR3 size: 15 residues.

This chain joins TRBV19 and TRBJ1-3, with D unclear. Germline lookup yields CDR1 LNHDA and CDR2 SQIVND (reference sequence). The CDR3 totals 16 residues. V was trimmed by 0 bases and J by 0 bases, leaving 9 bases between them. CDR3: CASSIDRPFSGNTIYF. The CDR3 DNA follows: TGTGCCAGTAGTATAGATCGCCCGTTCTCTGGAAACACCATATATTTT.

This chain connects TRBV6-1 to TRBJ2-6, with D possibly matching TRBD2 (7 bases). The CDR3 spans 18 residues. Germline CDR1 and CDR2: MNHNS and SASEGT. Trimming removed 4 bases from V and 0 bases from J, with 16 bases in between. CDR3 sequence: CASSGGGVVLSGANVLTF. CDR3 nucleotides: TGTGCCAGCAGTGGGGGGGGCGTGGTCCTCTCTGGGGCCAACGTCCTGACTTTC.

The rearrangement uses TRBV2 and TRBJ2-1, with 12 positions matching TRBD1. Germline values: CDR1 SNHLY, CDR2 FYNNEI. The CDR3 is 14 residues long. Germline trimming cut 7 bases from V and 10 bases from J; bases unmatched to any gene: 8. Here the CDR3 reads CASNMGQGAREQFF. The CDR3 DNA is TGTGCCAGCAACATGGGACAGGGGGCGAGGGAGCAGTTCTTC.

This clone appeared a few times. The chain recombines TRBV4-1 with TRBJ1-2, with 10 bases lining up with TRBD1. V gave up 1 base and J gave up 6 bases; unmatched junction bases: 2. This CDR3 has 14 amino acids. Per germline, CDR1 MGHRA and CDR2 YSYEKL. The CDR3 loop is CASSQGGQGDGYTF. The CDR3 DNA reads TGCGCCAGCAGCCAAGGTGGACAGGGGGATGGCTACACCTTC.

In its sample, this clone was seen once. CDR3 loop: CASSPSPELFF. For the CDR3, the DNA is TGTGCCAGCTCACCCTCCCCGGAGCTGTTTTTT. The chain couples TRBV18 to TRBJ2-2; no clear D. CDR3 length: 11 residues. Germline V lookup: CDR1 KGHSH, CDR2 LQKENI. V was pared by 3 bases and J by 10 bases, with 6 bases between. Combining the CDR3 with reference TRBV18 and TRBJ2-2 gives the whole variable domain NAGVMQNPRHLVRRRGQEARLRCSPMKGHSHVYWYRQLPEEGLKFMVYLQKENIIDESGMPKERFSAEFPKEGPSILRIQQVVRGDSAAYFCASSPSPELFFGEGSRLTVL.

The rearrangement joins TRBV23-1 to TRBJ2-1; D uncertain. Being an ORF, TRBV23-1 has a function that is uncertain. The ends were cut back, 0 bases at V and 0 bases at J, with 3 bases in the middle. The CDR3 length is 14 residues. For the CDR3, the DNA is TGCGCCAGCAGTCAATCGGACTCCTACAATGAGCAGTTCTTC. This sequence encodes CASSQSDSYNEQFF.

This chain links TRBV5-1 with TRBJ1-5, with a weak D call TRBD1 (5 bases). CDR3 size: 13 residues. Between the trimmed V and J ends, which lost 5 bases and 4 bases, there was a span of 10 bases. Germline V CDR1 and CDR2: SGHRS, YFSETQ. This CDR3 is CASRVRENQPQHF. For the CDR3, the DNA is TGCGCCAGCAGAGTCAGGGAAAATCAGCCCCAGCATTTT. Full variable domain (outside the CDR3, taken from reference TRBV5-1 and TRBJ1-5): KAGVTQTPRYLIKTRGQQVTLSCSPISGHRSVSWYQQTPGQGLQFLFEYFSETQRNKGNFPGRFSGRQFSNSRSEMNVSTLELGDSALYLCASRVRENQPQHFGDGTRLSIL.

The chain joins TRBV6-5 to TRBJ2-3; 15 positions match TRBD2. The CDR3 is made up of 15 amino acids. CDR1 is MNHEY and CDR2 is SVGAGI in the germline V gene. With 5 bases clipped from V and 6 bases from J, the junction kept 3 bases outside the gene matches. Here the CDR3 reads CASSQGLAGGDTQYF. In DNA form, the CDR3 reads TGTGCCAGCAGTCAGGGACTAGCGGGAGGCGATACGCAGTATTTT.

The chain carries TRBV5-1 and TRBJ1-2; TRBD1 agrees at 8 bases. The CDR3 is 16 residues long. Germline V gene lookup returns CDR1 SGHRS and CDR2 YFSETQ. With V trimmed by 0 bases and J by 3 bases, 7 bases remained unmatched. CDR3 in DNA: TGCGCCAGCAGCTTGGTGCCCTCGACAGGGGACTATGGCTACACCTTC. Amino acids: CASSLVPSTGDYGYTF.

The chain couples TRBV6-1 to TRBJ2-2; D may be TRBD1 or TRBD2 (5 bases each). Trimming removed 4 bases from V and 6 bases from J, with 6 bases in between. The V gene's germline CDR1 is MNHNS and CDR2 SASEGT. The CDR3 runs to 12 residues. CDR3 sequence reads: CASSVGAGELFF. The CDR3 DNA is TGTGCCAGCAGTGTGGGGGCCGGGGAGCTGTTTTTT.

The CDR3 loop reads CSVGDSNQPQHF. CDR3 nucleotides: TGCAGCGTTGGCGATAGCAATCAGCCCCAGCATTTT. The J gene is TRBJ1-5, the V gene TRBV29-1; D gene uncertain. V dropped 4 bases and J dropped 0 bases, with 4 bases sitting between them. The CDR3 runs 12 residues. Germline V gene data show CDR1 as SQVTM and CDR2 as ANQGSEA.

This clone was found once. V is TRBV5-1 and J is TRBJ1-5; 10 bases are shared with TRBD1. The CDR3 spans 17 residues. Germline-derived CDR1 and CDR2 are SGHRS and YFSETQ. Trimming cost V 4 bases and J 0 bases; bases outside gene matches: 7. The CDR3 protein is CASSAGTGAYSNQPQHF. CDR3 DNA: TGCGCCAGCAGCGCCGGGACAGGGGCTTATAGCAATCAGCCCCAGCATTTT.

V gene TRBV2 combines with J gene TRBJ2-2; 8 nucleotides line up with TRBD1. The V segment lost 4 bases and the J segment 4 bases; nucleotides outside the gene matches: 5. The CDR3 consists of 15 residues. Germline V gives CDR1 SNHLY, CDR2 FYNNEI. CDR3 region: CASSAGGAGTGELFF. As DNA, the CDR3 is TGTGCCAGCAGTGCAGGGGGCGCGGGCACCGGGGAGCTGTTTTTT.

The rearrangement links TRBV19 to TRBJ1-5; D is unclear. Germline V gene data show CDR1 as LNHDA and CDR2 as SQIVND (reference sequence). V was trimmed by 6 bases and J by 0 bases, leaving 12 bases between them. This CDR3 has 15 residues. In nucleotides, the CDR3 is TGTGCCAGTAGCTTACATAGAAATAGCAATCAGCCCCAGCATTTT. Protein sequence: CASSLHRNSNQPQHF.

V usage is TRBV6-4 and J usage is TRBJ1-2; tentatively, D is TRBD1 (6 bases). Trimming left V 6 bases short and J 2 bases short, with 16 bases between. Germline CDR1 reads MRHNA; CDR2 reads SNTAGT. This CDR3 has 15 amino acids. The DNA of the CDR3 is TGTGCCAGCAGAGCAACAGGGAATCCGAACTATGGCTACACCTTC. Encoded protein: CASRATGNPNYGYTF.

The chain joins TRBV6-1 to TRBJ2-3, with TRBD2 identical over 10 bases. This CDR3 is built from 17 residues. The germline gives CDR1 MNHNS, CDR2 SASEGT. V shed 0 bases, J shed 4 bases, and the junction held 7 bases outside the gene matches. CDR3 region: CASSEAVAGGPPDTQYF. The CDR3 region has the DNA TGTGCCAGCAGTGAAGCTGTAGCGGGAGGCCCCCCAGATACGCAGTATTTT.

The CDR3 sequence is CSVGRQGYEQFF. In DNA, the CDR3 is TGCAGCGTTGGAAGGCAGGGCTATGAGCAGTTCTTC. The chain recombines TRBV29-1 with TRBJ2-1; tentative D call: TRBD1 (5 bases). Germline V lookup: CDR1 SQVTM, CDR2 ANQGSEA. CDR3 length: 12 amino acids. Between the trimmed V and J ends, which lost 4 bases and 8 bases, there was a span of 12 bases.

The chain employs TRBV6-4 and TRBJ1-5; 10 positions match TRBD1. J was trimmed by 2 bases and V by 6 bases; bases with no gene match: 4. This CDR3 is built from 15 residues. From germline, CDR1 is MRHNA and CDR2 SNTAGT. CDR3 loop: CASRGDRGGNQPQHF. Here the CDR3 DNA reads TGTGCCAGCAGAGGGGACAGGGGCGGCAATCAGCCCCAGCATTTT.

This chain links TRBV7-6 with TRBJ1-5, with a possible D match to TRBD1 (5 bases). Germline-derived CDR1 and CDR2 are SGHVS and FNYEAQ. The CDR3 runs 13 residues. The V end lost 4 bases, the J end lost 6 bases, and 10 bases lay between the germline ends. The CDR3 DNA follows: TGTGCCAGCAGCTCTTTCCAGGGTCAGCCCCAGCATTTT. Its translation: CASSSFQGQPQHF.

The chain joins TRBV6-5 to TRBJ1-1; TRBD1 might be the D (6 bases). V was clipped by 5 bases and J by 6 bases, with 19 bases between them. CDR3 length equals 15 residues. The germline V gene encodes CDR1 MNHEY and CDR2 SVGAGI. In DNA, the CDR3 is TGTGCCAGCAGTGCCTACAGGGATGAGGCAGCTGAAGCTTTCTTT. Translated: CASSAYRDEAAEAFF.

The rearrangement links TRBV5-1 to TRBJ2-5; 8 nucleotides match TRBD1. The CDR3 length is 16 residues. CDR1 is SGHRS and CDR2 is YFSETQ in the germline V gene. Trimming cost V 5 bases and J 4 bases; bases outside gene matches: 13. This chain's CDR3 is CASRPFSPGTGETQYF. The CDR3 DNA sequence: TGCGCCAGCAGGCCTTTCTCCCCCGGGACAGGAGAGACCCAGTACTTC. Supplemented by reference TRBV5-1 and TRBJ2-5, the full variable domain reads KAGVTQTPRYLIKTRGQQVTLSCSPISGHRSVSWYQQTPGQGLQFLFEYFSETQRNKGNFPGRFSGRQFSNSRSEMNVSTLELGDSALYLCASRPFSPGTGETQYFGPGTRLLVL.

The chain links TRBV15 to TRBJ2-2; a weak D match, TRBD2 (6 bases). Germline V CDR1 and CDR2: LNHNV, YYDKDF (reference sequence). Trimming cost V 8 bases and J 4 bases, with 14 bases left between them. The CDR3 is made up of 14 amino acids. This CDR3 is CATRGVGATGELFF. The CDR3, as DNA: TGTGCCACCCGCGGGGTTGGAGCCACCGGGGAGCTGTTTTTT.